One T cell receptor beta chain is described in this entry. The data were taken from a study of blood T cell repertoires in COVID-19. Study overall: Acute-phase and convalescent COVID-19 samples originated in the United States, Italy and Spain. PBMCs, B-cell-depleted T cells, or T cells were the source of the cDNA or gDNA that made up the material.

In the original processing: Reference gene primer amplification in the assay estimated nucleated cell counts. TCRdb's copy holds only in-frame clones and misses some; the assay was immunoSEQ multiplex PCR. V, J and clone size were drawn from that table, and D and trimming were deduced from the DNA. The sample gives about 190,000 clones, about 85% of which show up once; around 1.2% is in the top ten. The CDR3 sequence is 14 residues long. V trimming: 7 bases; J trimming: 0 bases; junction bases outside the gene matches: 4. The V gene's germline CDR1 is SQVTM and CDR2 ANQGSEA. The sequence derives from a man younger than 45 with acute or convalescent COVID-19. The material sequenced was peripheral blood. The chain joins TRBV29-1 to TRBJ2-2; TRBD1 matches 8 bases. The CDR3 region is CSGRGQANTGELFF. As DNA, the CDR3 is TGCAGCGGAAGGGGACAGGCGAACACCGGGGAGCTGTTTTTT.